The 26 T cell receptor beta chains below all came from one sample that was sequenced in a study of T-cell reconstitution after alpha-beta-depleted transplantation in children. Unique molecular identifiers were incorporated when the TCRbeta library was constructed. TCRdb reprocessed the PCR reads with MiXCR, giving one entry per CDR3 protein. The table has some 550,000 distinct CDR3 sequences, around 20% seen once. Specimen: PBMCs from the stem cell graft donor, collected from the stem cell graft. The receptors originated from a human donor who donated a stem cell graft to a child with acute lymphoblastic leukemia.

This chain uses TRBV25-1 with TRBJ2-5; D unclear. V lost 1 base, J lost 6 bases, and 6 bases lay in between. The CDR3 loop spans 12 amino acids. Looked up from germline, CDR1 is MGHDK and CDR2 is SYGVNS. DNA of the CDR3: TGTGCCAGCAGTGAATCGGTAAAGACCCAGTACTTC. Its translation is CASSESVKTQYF.

The genes are TRBV2 and TRBJ1-1; TRBD1 matches 9 bases. Trimming cost V 5 bases and J 6 bases; bases outside gene matches: 4. The germline V gene encodes CDR1 SNHLY and CDR2 FYNNEI. The CDR3 runs to 13 residues. Here the CDR3 DNA reads TGTGCCAGCAGTAGGGGACAGGGACCTGAAGCTTTCTTT. Its protein is CASSRGQGPEAFF. Complete variable domain (other parts from reference TRBV2 and TRBJ1-1): EPEVTQTPSHQVTQMGQEVILRCVPISNHLYFYWYRQILGQKVEFLVSFYNNEISEKSEIFDDQFSVERPDGSNFTLKIRSTKLEDSAMYFCASSRGQGPEAFFGQGTRLTVV.

The V gene is TRBV29-1, the J gene TRBJ1-1; D ambiguous. V gave up 0 bases and J gave up 3 bases, with 11 bases separating them. The CDR3 has 14 amino acids. Germline CDR1 is SQVTM and CDR2 is ANQGSEA. The CDR3 loop reads CSVEELEEYTEAFF. The DNA of the CDR3 is TGCAGCGTTGAAGAGCTCGAAGAATACACTGAAGCTTTCTTT.

This sequence joins TRBV19 and TRBJ1-2; D is ambiguous. From germline, CDR1 is LNHDA and CDR2 SQIVND (reference sequence). V was trimmed by 7 bases and J by 8 bases, leaving 17 bases between them. The CDR3 extends over 13 amino acids. CDR3 sequence (DNA): TGTGCCAGTACCACCAGGACCTCGATAGGCTACACCTTC. Protein product: CASTTRTSIGYTF.

The chain has TRBV5-1 and TRBJ2-1; TRBD2 matches at 11 bases. This CDR3 has 15 residues. Germline CDR1 reads SGHRS; CDR2 reads YFSETQ. With V trimmed by 3 bases and J by 7 bases, 6 bases remained unmatched. The CDR3 nucleotides read TGCGCCAGCAGCTCCGCCGGGACTAGCGGTAATGAGCAGTTCTTC. Translating it yields CASSSAGTSGNEQFF.

The rearrangement links TRBV6-2 or TRBV6-3 to TRBJ2-7; 8 nucleotides match TRBD2. Germline V gives CDR1 MNHEY, CDR2 SVGEGT. This CDR3 is 20 amino acids long. Germline trimming cut 5 bases from V and 12 bases from J; bases unmatched to any gene: 33. This CDR3 reads CASSPGGPISSGRDGGFPYF. CDR3 nucleotide sequence: TGTGCCAGCAGTCCGGGAGGGCCGATTTCTAGCGGCCGGGACGGCGGGTTTCCGTACTTC.

This chain connects TRBV27 to TRBJ1-3; tentatively, D is TRBD1 (5 bases). The germline CDR1 and CDR2 sequences are MNHEY and SMNVEV (reference sequence). V was trimmed by 6 bases and J by 0 bases, leaving 21 bases between them. This CDR3 spans 18 amino acids. The CDR3, as DNA: TGTGCCAGCAGACCTGGAGGGGTTGGGGCCCTCTCTGGAAACACCATATATTTT. Translating gives CASRPGGVGALSGNTIYF.

This clonotype was counted only a few times. The chain is built from TRBV27 and TRBJ2-3; 8 bases map to TRBD1. Germline values: CDR1 MNHEY, CDR2 SMNVEV (reference sequence). After removal of 2 bases from V and 3 bases from J, the junction contained 7 bases not matched to a gene. The CDR3 is made up of 16 amino acids. As DNA, the CDR3 is TGTGCCAGCAGTTTACCAGGGGGCGGTGTGACAGATACGCAGTATTTT. Protein sequence: CASSLPGGGVTDTQYF.

V gene TRBV7-9 combines with J gene TRBJ2-3; TRBD2 is a possible D gene (6 bases). Trimming pared 1 base from V and 3 bases from J, leaving 14 bases between. The CDR3 spans 16 residues. CDR1 SEHNR and CDR2 FQNEAQ come from the germline V gene (reference sequence). CDR3 protein: CASSLDPTGVTDTQYF. DNA of the CDR3: TGTGCCAGCAGCTTAGATCCAACGGGAGTGACAGATACGCAGTATTTT.

This clonotype was counted only a few times. The rearrangement uses TRBV18 and TRBJ1-4; D may be TRBD1 (5 bases). The length of the CDR3 is 14 residues. The V gene's germline CDR1 is KGHSH and CDR2 LQKENI. Trimming cost V 2 bases and J 8 bases, with 12 bases left between them. The chain's CDR3 is CASSPGTLEEKLFF. The CDR3 DNA follows: TGTGCCAGCTCACCAGGGACGCTGGAAGAAAAACTGTTTTTT.

CDR3 sequence (DNA): TGCAGCGTTGAATCGGCCTACAATGAGCAGTTCTTC. Its protein is CSVESAYNEQFF. The rearrangement uses TRBV29-1 and TRBJ2-1, with D unresolved. Between the trimmed V and J ends, which lost 2 bases and 2 bases, there was a span of 4 bases. CDR3 size: 12 residues. Germline CDR1 reads SQVTM; CDR2 reads ANQGSEA.

This clonotype was recorded a few times. J is TRBJ2-7 and V is TRBV5-1; no reliable D call. The germline V and J ends were trimmed by 0 bases and 4 bases, with 11 bases remaining between them. The CDR3 is made up of 14 amino acids. Germline assignment: CDR1 SGHRS and CDR2 YFSETQ. The CDR3 sequence: CASSLGQSVYEQYF. The DNA for the CDR3 is TGCGCCAGCAGCTTGGGCCAGTCCGTTTACGAGCAGTACTTC.

This clonotype occurred a few times. The gene calls are TRBV4-1 and TRBJ1-2; D unresolved. V lost 4 bases, J lost 9 bases, and 9 bases lay in between. Germline CDR1 MGHRA, CDR2 YSYEKL. The CDR3 has 11 residues. CDR3 amino acids: CASSRGGSYTF. The CDR3 DNA follows: TGCGCCAGCAGCCGAGGAGGCAGCTACACCTTC.

V gene TRBV5-1 combines with J gene TRBJ2-3; no firm D call. The CDR3 totals 13 residues. The V end was cut by 10 bases, the J end by 2 bases, with 14 bases between. Germline V CDR1 and CDR2: SGHRS, YFSETQ. The CDR3 nucleotides are TGCGCCCGCAACTCGAGGAACACAGATACGCAGTATTTT. This translates into CARNSRNTDTQYF.

This clonotype turned up a few times. The rearrangement joins TRBV7-6 to TRBJ2-3; 8 nucleotides line up with TRBD1. Germline V gene sequence: CDR1 SGHVS, CDR2 FNYEAQ. Germline trimming cut 5 bases from V and 7 bases from J; bases unmatched to any gene: 14. This CDR3 comprises 16 residues. CDR3 residues: CASSASGGAVSNTQYF. The CDR3 DNA reads as TGTGCCAGCAGCGCCTCAGGGGGCGCGGTTAGTAATACGCAGTATTTT.

This clonotype appeared a few times. The rearrangement uses TRBV29-1 and TRBJ1-1; D possibly corresponds to TRBD1 (6 bases). This CDR3 spans 13 amino acids. V shed 7 bases and J shed 1 base, with 13 bases lying between them. Germline-derived CDR1 and CDR2 are SQVTM and ANQGSEA. The CDR3 coding sequence is TGCAGCGCCGACGGACAGACGAACACTGAAGCTTTCTTT. It translates to CSADGQTNTEAFF.

The DNA of the CDR3 is TGTGCCGCCGTCTCATTGTACCAAGAGACCCAGTACTTC. Protein: CAAVSLYQETQYF. The J gene is TRBJ2-5, the V gene TRBV6-6; D call uncertain. Germline assignment: CDR1 MNHNY and CDR2 SVGAGI (reference sequence). V was shortened by 11 bases and J by 0 bases, with 13 bases between the two germline ends. The CDR3 loop spans 13 amino acids.

The rearrangement uses TRBV5-6 and TRBJ2-7, with 11 bases identical to TRBD2. The CDR3 has 14 amino acids. Germline V gene sequence: CDR1 SGHDT, CDR2 YYEEEE. The trim removed 0 bases at V and 9 bases at J, leaving 5 bases unmatched. The chain's CDR3 is CASSLGTSGLGQYF. The CDR3 nucleotides are TGTGCCAGCAGCTTGGGGACTAGCGGGCTAGGGCAGTACTTC.

This clonotype was detected many times. The gene calls are TRBV6-5 and TRBJ1-3; possible D gene TRBD1, 5 bases. V shed 3 bases and J shed 2 bases, with 14 bases lying between them. The CDR3 is 16 residues long. Per the germline V gene, CDR1 is MNHEY and CDR2 is SVGAGI. CDR3 bases: TGTGCCAGCAGTTATAAGGAAGGGGAAGCTGGAAACACCATATATTTT. Amino acid sequence: CASSYKEGEAGNTIYF.

The chain is built from TRBV7-6 and TRBJ2-3; no clear D. Trimming removed 1 base from V and 2 bases from J, with 7 bases in between. The CDR3 covers 14 residues. CDR1 SGHVS and CDR2 FNYEAQ come from the germline V gene. Here the CDR3 DNA reads TGTGCCAGCAGCTTAGTTGGGTACACAGATACGCAGTATTTT. Its protein is CASSLVGYTDTQYF.

A few counts support this clonotype. The CDR3 DNA is TGTGCCAGCAGTTCCAAGAGTCCCGGGACAGGGAACTCTGGAAACACCATATATTTT. Translating it yields CASSSKSPGTGNSGNTIYF. The chain joins TRBV27 to TRBJ1-3; 9 bases map to TRBD1. Trimming removed 4 bases from V and 0 bases from J; junction bases left unmatched: 13. Per germline, CDR1 MNHEY and CDR2 SMNVEV (reference sequence). The CDR3 spans 19 residues.

The J gene is TRBJ2-2, the V gene TRBV12-3 or TRBV12-4; TRBD2 agrees at 10 bases. Losses at the gene ends were 3 bases for V and 4 bases for J; bases not matched to a gene: 11. CDR3 length: 18 amino acids. DNA for the CDR3: TGTGCCAGCAGTTTTTCTAGCGGGAGATTCCCCCGCACCGGGGAGCTGTTTTTT. Its translation is CASSFSSGRFPRTGELFF.

This chain connects TRBV6-1 to TRBJ1-2; 10 bases map to TRBD1. The germline CDR1 and CDR2 sequences are MNHNS and SASEGT. CDR3 length: 15 residues. Trimming removed 5 bases from V and 8 bases from J; junction bases left unmatched: 11. The CDR3 protein is CASSPTDRGLWGYTF. The CDR3 DNA is TGTGCCAGCAGTCCAACAGACAGGGGGCTATGGGGCTACACCTTC.

The chain is built from TRBV10-1 and TRBJ1-4, with 7 bases lining up with TRBD1. J gave up 5 bases and V 8 bases, and 5 bases lay outside the gene matches. This CDR3 region has 13 residues. CDR1 is WNHNN, CDR2 SYGVQD, per germline (reference sequence). The CDR3 sequence: CASQGQINEKLFF. Here the CDR3 DNA reads TGCGCCAGCCAGGGACAGATCAATGAAAAACTGTTTTTT.

This clonotype was recorded a few times. V gene TRBV7-9 combines with J gene TRBJ2-7; D gene uncertain. Germline V gives CDR1 SEHNR, CDR2 FQNEAQ (reference sequence). Trimming took off 2 bases at V and 4 bases at J, with 15 bases between the two ends. This CDR3 has 15 residues. The chain's CDR3 is CASSLIEWGRYEQYF. The CDR3 nucleotides read TGTGCCAGCAGCTTAATCGAGTGGGGTAGATACGAGCAGTACTTC.

This clonotype was detected only a few times. The genes are TRBV27 and TRBJ2-7; 7 bases are a match to TRBD2. CDR3 length: 13 amino acids. V lost 6 bases to trimming and J lost 2 bases; unmatched junction nucleotides: 4. Germline V gene sequence: CDR1 MNHEY, CDR2 SMNVEV (reference sequence). CDR3 residues: CASRLALTYEQYF. CDR3 sequence (DNA): TGTGCCAGCAGACTAGCGCTAACCTACGAGCAGTACTTC.